This passage covers 26 T cell receptor beta chains from one sample sequenced in a study of blood T cells in healthy people across ages. It was with a sample-barcoded 5' primer and a J-beta primer mix that a second PCR of roughly 7 to 12 cycles was run. TCRdb reanalysed the 5' RACE reads using MiXCR and keeps one entry per CDR3 protein. The table lists 850,000 to 1,100,000 distinct CDR3 sequences, more than 30% of them singletons, with over 10% in the top ten. The material sequenced was blood. The receptors derive from a man younger than 30 in good health.

The chain couples TRBV12-3 or TRBV12-4 to TRBJ1-2; weak D call: TRBD1 (5 bases). The CDR3 runs to 14 residues. V was cut by 2 bases and J by 8 bases, with 15 bases left in between. In DNA form, the CDR3 reads TGTGCCAGCAGTTTAAGGCAGGGAGATGGAGGCTACACCTTC. Translating it yields CASSLRQGDGGYTF.

In regard to this clonotype: The junction shows a germline mismatch at one end, possibly a read error. The chain couples TRBV6-2 or TRBV6-3 to TRBJ1-5; TRBD1 might be the D (6 bases). The germline V gene encodes CDR1 MNHEY and CDR2 SVGEGT. The CDR3 covers 18 residues. CDR3 bases: TGCGCCAGCAGTTACGGGGGCGAAAGAACCCTAAGCAATCAGCCCCAGCATTTT. It encodes CASSYGGERTLSNQPQHF.

This clonotype was recorded a few times. A read error may produce the germline difference seen at one junction end. The chain joins TRBV4-3 to TRBJ2-3, with a weak D call TRBD2 (5 bases). The CDR3 totals 14 residues. CDR1 LGHNA and CDR2 YSLEER come from the germline V gene. CDR3 loop: CASSQDSARDRQYF. The CDR3 DNA reads as TGCGCCAGCAGCCAAGATTCTGCCCGGGATAGGCAGTATTTT.

There are many counts of this clonotype. The V gene is TRBV2, the J gene TRBJ2-1; TRBD2 might be the D (5 bases). This CDR3 has 15 residues. Trimming shortened V by 1 base and J by 1 base, and 8 bases separated the two germline ends. In germline, CDR1 is SNHLY, CDR2 FYNNEI. CDR3 loop: CASSEGRGSYNEQFF. The CDR3, as DNA: TGTGCCAGCAGTGAAGGCAGAGGGTCCTACAATGAGCAGTTCTTC.

This clonotype was seen more than once but under ten times. J is TRBJ1-4 and V is TRBV11-1, with D possibly matching TRBD1 (5 bases). In germline, CDR1 is SGHAT, CDR2 FQDESV (reference sequence). V gave up 5 bases and J gave up 8 bases, with 18 bases separating them. The CDR3 runs 15 residues. CDR3 coding DNA: TGTGCCAGCAGCCCTAGGACCGGACAAACGGAAAAACTGTTTTTT. Amino acids: CASSPRTGQTEKLFF. Combining the CDR3 with reference TRBV11-1 and TRBJ1-4 gives the whole variable domain EAEVAQSPRYKITEKSQAVAFWCDPISGHATLYWYRQILGQGPELLVQFQDESVVDDSQLPKDRFSAERLKGVDSTLKIQPAELGDSAMYLCASSPRTGQTEKLFFGSGTQLSVL.

This clonotype has a count of ten or more. The chain recombines TRBV5-1 with TRBJ2-1; 7 bases line up with TRBD2. The CDR3 has 15 amino acids. V was pared by 0 bases and J by 1 base, with 1 base of the junction left unmatched. CDR1 is SGHRS and CDR2 is YFSETQ in the germline V gene. The CDR3: CASSLVRGSYNEQFF. The DNA of the CDR3 is TGCGCCAGCAGCTTGGTGCGGGGGTCCTACAATGAGCAGTTCTTC.

The CDR3 DNA reads as TGTGCCAGCAGCGTAGAAGGAAGACACGTTGGGGAGCAGTTCTTC. Its translation: CASSVEGRHVGEQFF. The V call is TRBV9, the J call TRBJ2-1; the D is unclear. Trimming removed 0 bases at V and 10 bases at J, with 17 bases between. The V gene's germline CDR1 is SGDLS and CDR2 YYNGEE. CDR3 length: 15 residues.

This chain uses TRBV12-3 or TRBV12-4 with TRBJ2-1; 10 positions agree with TRBD1. This CDR3 contains 13 residues. J was trimmed by 9 bases and V by 6 bases; bases with no gene match: 5. For the CDR3, the DNA is TGTGCCAGCAGCCCTCGACAGGGGGCTGAGCAGTTCTTC. This translates into CASSPRQGAEQFF.

This clonotype appeared a few times. This rearrangement joins TRBV27 to TRBJ2-5, with 7 bases lining up with TRBD1. The CDR3 is made up of 15 amino acids. Germline CDR1 is MNHEY and CDR2 is SMNVEV (reference sequence). V was pared by 2 bases and J by 3 bases, with 6 bases of the junction left unmatched. The CDR3 region has the DNA TGTGCCAGCAGTTTAGGGGACAGATACGAAGAGACCCAGTACTTC. It specifies CASSLGDRYEETQYF.

The J gene is TRBJ1-1, the V gene TRBV5-1; the match to TRBD1 covers 11 bases. The germline V gene encodes CDR1 SGHRS and CDR2 YFSETQ. V dropped 0 bases and J dropped 6; count of bases not matched to a gene: 4. This CDR3 region has 15 residues. CDR3 in amino acids: CASSLGTGGRAEAFF. The DNA for the CDR3 is TGCGCCAGCAGCTTGGGGACAGGGGGCCGGGCTGAAGCTTTCTTT.

This clonotype was seen a handful of times. The chain carries TRBV25-1 and TRBJ1-4; 7 bases agree with TRBD1. From germline, CDR1 is MGHDK and CDR2 SYGVNS. The CDR3 sequence is 13 residues long. V shed 5 bases and J 8 bases; nucleotides not matched to a gene: 5. The CDR3, as DNA: TGTGCCAGCAGTTGGGACAGTTCAGAAAAACTGTTTTTT. Translated, it gives CASSWDSSEKLFF.

This clonotype has more than one count but fewer than ten. V gene TRBV4-2 combines with J gene TRBJ1-5, with 9 bases identical to TRBD1. J lost 7 bases, V lost 1 base, and 5 bases had no gene match. This CDR3 region has 15 residues. CDR1 and CDR2 from the germline V gene are LGHNA and YNFKEQ. CDR3 in DNA: TGTGCCAGCAGCCAAGGTGGGACAGGGATCCAGCCCCAGCATTTT. This sequence encodes CASSQGGTGIQPQHF.

Of note for this clonotype: A read error is possible here, since a much larger clone lies one base away. J is TRBJ2-1 and V is TRBV12-3 or TRBV12-4; possibly TRBD2 for D (7 bases). TRBJ2-7 explains the end of the DNA better; the J call may be wrong. The CDR3 sequence is 17 residues long. The CDR3 nucleotides are TGTGCCAGCAGCCCTGACAGGACTAGTCCTACTTACAATGAGCAGTACTTC. This gives the protein CASSPDRTSPTYNEQYF.

The table lists this clonotype with a count of one. This may come from a read error, since a much larger clone is one base off. The gene calls are TRBV6-6 and TRBJ1-2, with D unresolved. CDR1 and CDR2 from the germline V gene are MNHNY and SVGAGI (reference sequence). The CDR3 is 10 amino acids. The CDR3 loop is CASRNYGYIF. In DNA, the CDR3 is TGTGCCAGCAGAAACTATGGCTACATCTTC.

The chain has TRBV6-5 and TRBJ1-5; possible D gene TRBD1, 6 bases. Trimming stripped 6 bases from V and 6 bases from J, with 12 bases between. The V gene's germline CDR1 is MNHEY and CDR2 SVGAGI. CDR3 length: 13 residues. The CDR3, as DNA: TGTGCCAGCAGCATGGGACACCTTCAGCCCCAGCATTTT. Its protein product is CASSMGHLQPQHF.

The V and J genes are TRBV20-1 and TRBJ1-4; no reliable D call. V lost 2 bases, J lost 2 bases, and 12 bases lay in between. The CDR3 runs 15 residues. Germline CDR1 and CDR2: DFQATT and SNEGSKA (reference sequence). The CDR3 nucleotides are TGCAGTGCTAGACCTATCAGAGGTACTAATGAAAAACTGTTTTTT. It yields the protein CSARPIRGTNEKLFF.

This clonotype was counted between two and nine times. This chain connects TRBV6-5 to TRBJ2-1; 8 nucleotides line up with TRBD2. The length of the CDR3 is 15 residues. Germline CDR1 MNHEY, CDR2 SVGAGI. Trimming removed 2 bases from V and 3 bases from J; junction bases left unmatched: 3. The CDR3 loop reads CASSYVAGSYNEQFF. The CDR3 DNA reads TGTGCCAGCAGTTACGTAGCGGGGAGCTACAATGAGCAGTTCTTC.

This clonotype turned up a few times. This rearrangement joins TRBV7-9 to TRBJ2-1; TRBD2 matches at 7 bases. V gave up 6 bases and J gave up 5 bases; unmatched junction bases: 13. Germline loops: CDR1 SEHNR, CDR2 FQNEAQ (reference sequence). The CDR3 extends over 16 amino acids. This chain's CDR3 is CASRRPPGLRNNEQFF. CDR3 nucleotides: TGTGCCAGCAGACGACCACCGGGACTAAGGAACAATGAGCAGTTCTTC.

In its sample, this clonotype was seen a few times. The V call is TRBV11-2, the J call TRBJ2-1; 7 positions match TRBD1. With 2 bases clipped from V and 3 bases from J, the junction kept 4 bases outside the gene matches. The CDR3 is made up of 15 amino acids. Looked up from germline, CDR1 is SGHAT and CDR2 is FQNNGV. The CDR3 coding sequence is TGTGCCAGCAGCTTAAGGGACAGCCTCTACAATGAGCAGTTCTTC. Protein: CASSLRDSLYNEQFF. The whole variable domain, remainder taken from reference TRBV11-2 and TRBJ2-1, is EAGVAQSPRYKIIEKRQSVAFWCNPISGHATLYWYQQILGQGPKLLIQFQNNGVVDDSQLPKDRFSAERLKGVDSTLKIQPAKLEDSAVYLCASSLRDSLYNEQFFGPGTRLTVL.

Many counts were recorded for this clonotype. CDR3 coding DNA: TGTGCCAGCAGTTACTCCCCGGGCTCCTACGAGCAGTACTTC. It yields the protein CASSYSPGSYEQYF. V usage is TRBV6-5 and J usage is TRBJ2-7; D is unresolved. The germline gives CDR1 MNHEY, CDR2 SVGAGI. V gave up 0 bases and J gave up 0 bases, with 6 bases separating them. CDR3 length: 14 residues.

As for this clonotype: One end of the junction fails to match germline, which may point to a read error. V is TRBV9 and J is TRBJ2-1; D remains ambiguous. Germline assignment: CDR1 SGDLS and CDR2 YYNGEE. CDR3 length equals 15 residues. In DNA form, the CDR3 reads TGTGCCAGCAGCGCCTCTTTGAGCTCCTACGATGAGCAGTTCTTC. Translated: CASSASLSSYDEQFF.

The J gene is TRBJ1-6, the V gene TRBV6-6; 7 bases are a match to TRBD1. The V segment lost 6 bases and the J segment 9 bases; nucleotides outside the gene matches: 8. The CDR3 runs to 14 residues. From germline, CDR1 is MNHNY and CDR2 SVGAGI (reference sequence). Here the CDR3 reads CASSHGTVSSPLHF. DNA for the CDR3: TGTGCCAGCAGCCATGGGACAGTCAGTTCACCCCTCCACTTT.

The chain joins TRBV25-1 to TRBJ2-1, with D maybe TRBD2 (5 bases). Gene TRBJ2-7 matches the end of the DNA better, so the J call may be wrong. The CDR3 consists of 12 residues. From germline, CDR1 is MGHDK and CDR2 SYGVNS. CDR3 loop: CASRGEYNEQYF. CDR3 DNA: TGTGCCAGCAGGGGAGAATACAATGAGCAGTACTTC.

V gene TRBV27 combines with J gene TRBJ2-1, with 12 bases lining up with TRBD2. The germline V gene has CDR1 MNHEY and CDR2 SMNVEV (reference sequence). Trimming removed 3 bases from V and 0 bases from J; junction bases left unmatched: 9. The CDR3 runs 19 residues. CDR3 sequence (DNA): TGTGCCAGCAGTTTCTATCGACTAGCGGGGGACAGCTCCTACAATGAGCAGTTCTTC. This translates into CASSFYRLAGDSSYNEQFF.

The table lists this clonotype with a few counts. This sequence joins TRBV20-1 and TRBJ1-1; D is ambiguous. This CDR3 contains 14 residues. Germline assignment: CDR1 DFQATT and CDR2 SNEGSKA (reference sequence). Between the trimmed V and J ends, which lost 0 bases and 5 bases, there was a span of 13 bases. The DNA for the CDR3 is TGCAGTGCTAGAGATTTTAGGGTTCGGACTGAAGCTTTCTTT. Translating gives CSARDFRVRTEAFF.

The chain employs TRBV6-5 and TRBJ2-3; 10 nucleotides line up with TRBD2. The ends lost 6 bases at V and 2 bases at J; junction bases unmatched: 5. This CDR3 is built from 15 residues. CDR1 and CDR2 from the germline V gene are MNHEY and SVGAGI. CDR3 bases: TGTGCCAGCAGATGGACTAGCGGAAACACAGATACGCAGTATTTT. Its translation: CASRWTSGNTDTQYF.